The rows below give T cell receptor beta chains drawn from one sample of a study of blood T cell repertoires in COVID-19. Data came from immunoSEQ multiplex PCR; TCRdb stores just in-frame clones and leaves some out. This sample has some 130,000 clones, with about 88% found just once. Sequenced material: peripheral blood. These receptors were collected from a man in his fifties or sixties with active COVID-19. Each CDR3 is given with its conserved first and last residue. A D gene is named only where the DNA matches it firmly. Clone size is shown for a subset of rows, as once, few, many or a class of expanded clone.

clone_size	cdr3_length	d_call	v_call	j_call	cdr3_aa	cdr3_nt
NA	15	TRBD2	TRBV3-1/TRBV3-2	TRBJ2-3	CASSPTSGGSDTQYF	TGTGCCAGCAGCCCGACTAGCGGGGGATCAGATACGCAGTATTTT
NA	14	TRBD1	TRBV6-5	TRBJ1-2	CASRKNRGAYGYTF	TGTGCCAGCAGGAAAAACAGGGGCGCCTATGGCTACACCTTC
NA	16	TRBD1	TRBV5-4	TRBJ2-1	CASSLGGTGVVNEQFF	TGTGCCAGCAGCTTGGGTGGGACAGGGGTTGTCAATGAGCAGTTCTTC
NA	13	NA	TRBV27	TRBJ1-6	CASRGGDNSPLHF	TGTGCCAGCAGGGGAGGGGATAATTCACCCCTCCACTTT
NA	15	TRBD1	TRBV10-3	TRBJ2-7	CATSIGTGVSWEQYF	TGTGCCACCAGTATTGGGACAGGGGTATCGTGGGAGCAGTACTTC
NA	14	NA	TRBV30	TRBJ1-1	CAWSVRGLWAEAFF	TGTGCCTGGAGTGTACGAGGCCTGTGGGCTGAAGCTTTCTTT
NA	14	TRBD2	TRBV11-1	TRBJ2-4	CASSLARGGNIQYF	TGTGCCAGCAGCTTAGCCCGGGGGGGAAACATTCAGTACTTC
NA	17	TRBD2	TRBV13	TRBJ2-2	CASRGLGSGRSTGELFF	TGTGCCAGCAGGGGGCTTGGTAGCGGGAGATCCACCGGGGAGCTGTTTTTT
NA	13	NA	TRBV6-5	TRBJ1-6	CASKGGVNSPLHF	TGTGCCAGCAAAGGAGGGGTCAATTCACCCCTCCACTTT
NA	12	NA	TRBV7-8	TRBJ2-7	CASQHDTYEQYF	TGTGCCAGTCAACATGATACCTACGAGCAGTACTTC
NA	13	TRBD2	TRBV15	TRBJ2-5	CATSDGRAETQYF	TGTGCCACCAGCGACGGGAGGGCTGAGACCCAGTACTTC
NA	17	NA	TRBV7-2	TRBJ2-4	CASSLEWAGGAKNIQYF	TGTGCCAGCAGCTTAGAATGGGCAGGGGGGGCCAAAAACATTCAGTACTTC
NA	14	NA	TRBV2	TRBJ1-4	CASSVNRANEKLFF	TGTGCCAGCAGTGTGAACAGGGCTAATGAAAAACTGTTTTTT
NA	16	NA	TRBV6-2/TRBV6-3	TRBJ1-5	CASSKIEAHGNQPQHF	TGTGCCAGCAGTAAAATAGAGGCCCATGGCAATCAGCCCCAGCATTTT
few	17	TRBD1	TRBV24-1	TRBJ2-1	CATSDFKPWTGGIEQFF	TGTGCCACCAGTGACTTTAAACCCTGGACAGGGGGAATTGAGCAGTTCTTC
NA	11	NA	TRBV12-3/TRBV12-4	TRBJ2-3	CASSLTDTQYF	TGTGCCAGCAGTCTTACAGATACGCAGTATTTT
NA	15	NA	TRBV28	TRBJ2-2	CASSERGSNTGELFF	TGTGCCAGCAGTGAAAGAGGTTCGAACACCGGGGAGCTGTTTTTT
NA	13	TRBD2	TRBV10-1	TRBJ2-1	CASGSGGADEQFF	TGCGCCAGCGGTAGCGGGGGGGCGGATGAGCAGTTCTTC
few	13	NA	TRBV7-2	TRBJ2-5	CASERGSQETQYF	TGTGCCAGCGAGCGAGGCAGCCAAGAGACCCAGTACTTC
NA	16	TRBD2	TRBV13	TRBJ2-1	CASSPIPSGGYNEQFF	TGTGCCAGCAGCCCTATACCTAGCGGGGGGTACAATGAGCAGTTCTTC
once	13	NA	TRBV12-5	TRBJ2-1	CASGQNQYNEQFF	TGTGCTAGTGGCCAAAACCAGTACAATGAGCAGTTCTTC
NA	13	TRBD2	TRBV6-2/TRBV6-3	TRBJ2-1	CASSYSLGGEQFF	TGTGCCAGCAGTTACTCTCTGGGGGGGGAGCAGTTCTTC
NA	12	NA	TRBV15	TRBJ2-5	CATSRDTETQYF	TGTGCCACCAGCAGAGATACTGAGACCCAGTACTTC